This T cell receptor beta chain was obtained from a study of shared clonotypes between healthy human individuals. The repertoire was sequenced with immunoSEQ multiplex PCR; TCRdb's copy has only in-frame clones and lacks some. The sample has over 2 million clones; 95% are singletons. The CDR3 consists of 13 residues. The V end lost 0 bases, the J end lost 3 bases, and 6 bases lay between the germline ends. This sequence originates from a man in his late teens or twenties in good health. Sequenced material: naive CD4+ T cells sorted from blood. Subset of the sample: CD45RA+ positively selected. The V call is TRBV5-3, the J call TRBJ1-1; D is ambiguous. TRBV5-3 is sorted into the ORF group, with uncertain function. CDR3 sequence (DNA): TGTGCCAGAAGCTTGGGGGTACACACTGAAGCTTTCTTT. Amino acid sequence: CARSLGVHTEAFF.